The source of this TCR beta chain is a study of blood T cell repertoires in COVID-19. Clones were read by immunoSEQ multiplex PCR, and TCRdb kept only the in-frame ones, dropping some. Among roughly 210,000 clones listed, around four fifths were seen once. Germline V gene sequence: CDR1 SGHNT, CDR2 YYREEE (reference sequence). V was shortened by 4 bases and J by 6 bases, with 10 bases between the two germline ends. CDR3 length: 13 residues. The clonotype was recovered from a woman at least 80 years old with COVID-19, enrolled during active disease. Input material: peripheral blood. V and J are TRBV5-4 and TRBJ2-2; D is perhaps TRBD1 (6 bases). The CDR3 DNA reads TGTGCCAGCAGCATCGGACAGCCCGGGGAGCTGTTTTTT. Its protein is CASSIGQPGELFF.